The clone carrying this T cell receptor (beta chain) turned up a few times. The data derive from a study of OX40 agonist ivuxolimab in advanced cancers. Sequencing was performed with immunoSEQ multiplex PCR; in TCRdb, only in-frame clones are kept and a portion is missing. The data show some 80,000 clones, with 84% seen just once and approximately 25% held by the top ten. The V end lost 3 bases, the J end lost 6 bases, and 9 bases lay between the germline ends. Germline CDR1 reads MNHNS; CDR2 reads SASEGT. The CDR3 contains 13 residues. V usage is TRBV6-1 and J usage is TRBJ2-4, with unresolved D. The source material was CD4+ or CD8+ T cells sorted from blood, sampled in a trial of the OX40 agonist ivuxolimab. This sequence was found in an adult with an advanced solid tumor such as melanoma, head and neck, liver or kidney cancer. The CDR3 DNA reads as TGTGCCAGCAGTGAGGGTCACACAAACATTCAGTACTTC. Protein sequence: CASSEGHTNIQYF.